Listed below are T cell receptor beta chains from one sample, sequenced in a study of control samples from healthy donors and cancer patients. The protocol was immunoSEQ multiplex PCR, while the TCRdb copy is restricted to in-frame clones and leaves out a portion. The data show approximately 100,000 clones, about four fifths seen once. Sample: blood. The receptors were sampled from a man in his 60s in good health. Each CDR3 is given with its conserved first and last residue. The D gene is left open where the match is weak. Clone size, where shown, is once, few, many, or a class for clones that have expanded.

D	size	J	V	DNA	CDR3
NA	NA	TRBJ2-7	TRBV23-1	TGCGCCAACACAGGGCCCCACGAGCAGTACTTC	CANTGPHEQYF
NA	NA	TRBJ2-3	TRBV6-5	TGTGCCAGTCACTTGGAAAGGACACATACGCAGTATTTT	CASHLERTHTQYF
NA	once	TRBJ2-2	TRBV11-2	TGTGCCAGCAGCTTAGTGGGCACCTCGAACACCGGGGAGCTGTTTTTT	CASSLVGTSNTGELFF
TRBD1	NA	TRBJ1-1	TRBV30	TGTGCCTGGAGTGTGACAGGGAGCACTGAAGCTTTCTTT	CAWSVTGSTEAFF
TRBD1	NA	TRBJ2-1	TRBV2	TGTGCCAGCAGTGAAAAGCTGGGACAGGGGGGTAATGAGCAGTTCTTC	CASSEKLGQGGNEQFF
TRBD1	NA	TRBJ2-7	TRBV24-1	TGTGCCACCGTTAGGGACAGCTCCTACGAGCAGTACTTC	CATVRDSSYEQYF
TRBD1	NA	TRBJ1-4	TRBV25-1	TGTGCCAGCAGTACAGGGGCTGAAAAACTGTTTTTT	CASSTGAEKLFF
TRBD1	once	TRBJ2-7	TRBV12-3/TRBV12-4	TGTGCCAGCAGCCTGGGACAGAAACAAGAGCAGTACTTC	CASSLGQKQEQYF
NA	NA	TRBJ1-5	TRBV5-8	TGTGCCAGCAGCTTGCAGGGAAACAATCAGCCCCAGCATTTT	CASSLQGNNQPQHF
NA	NA	TRBJ1-1	TRBV6-5	TGTGCCAGCAGTCCGCGACAGGCTAATCGTGCTGAAGCTTTCTTT	CASSPRQANRAEAFF
NA	NA	TRBJ1-1	TRBV15	TGTGCCACCAGCAGGCCCGACAGCGAAGCTTTCTTT	CATSRPDSEAFF
NA	medium-sized	TRBJ1-1	TRBV15	TGTGCCACCAGCAGAGATCTCTCGGGCACTGAAGCTTTCTTT	CATSRDLSGTEAFF
TRBD1	NA	TRBJ1-5	TRBV5-5	TGTGCCAGCAGCCAGACAGGGGTGTCGGGTCAGCCCCAGCATTTT	CASSQTGVSGQPQHF
NA	many	TRBJ1-6	TRBV19	TGTGCCAGTAGCACAAAGGAGCATTCACCCCTCCACTTT	CASSTKEHSPLHF
TRBD2	once	TRBJ2-1	TRBV11-3	TGTGCCAGCAGCTCCCTAGCGGAGGGCAATGAGCAGTTCTTC	CASSSLAEGNEQFF
NA	once	TRBJ1-1	TRBV29-1	TGCAGCGTCCAACCGAGGGGGAACACTGAAGCTTTCTTT	CSVQPRGNTEAFF
TRBD1	NA	TRBJ2-7	TRBV28	TGTGCCAGCAGGAGTCCCCCGGGACAGGTGCCCTACGAGCAGTACTTC	CASRSPPGQVPYEQYF
NA	NA	TRBJ2-5	TRBV5-1	TGCGCCAGCAGCTGGAGGGAGACCCAGTACTTC	CASSWRETQYF
NA	NA	TRBJ2-2	TRBV6-5	TGTGCCAGCAATACGGGGGTTACCGGGGAGCTGTTTTTT	CASNTGVTGELFF
NA	once	TRBJ1-5	TRBV9	TGTGCCAGCAGCGTCGGGGGGCGCAGCAATCAGCCCCAGCATTTT	CASSVGGRSNQPQHF
NA	NA	TRBJ1-1	TRBV30	TGTGCCTGGAGTAATGGAGCCAATATGAACACTGAAGCTTTCTTT	CAWSNGANMNTEAFF
TRBD2	NA	TRBJ2-4	TRBV4-1	TGCGCCAGCAGCCAAGATCTTAGACTAGCGGGACAAAACATTCAGTACTTC	CASSQDLRLAGQNIQYF
NA	NA	TRBJ2-2	TRBV29-1	TGCAGCGTCGTTGACAGTCACACCGGGGAGCTGTTTTTT	CSVVDSHTGELFF
TRBD2	NA	TRBJ2-3	TRBV3-1/TRBV3-2	TGTGCCAGCAGCCCTCGGACTAGCGGCCCTAGCACAGATACGCAGTATTTT	CASSPRTSGPSTDTQYF
NA	NA	TRBJ2-1	TRBV2	TGTGCCAGCAGTGACAGGCAGGGAGAGTGGAATGAGCAGTTCTTC	CASSDRQGEWNEQFF
TRBD1	NA	TRBJ2-1	TRBV12-3/TRBV12-4	TGTGCCAGCGGGCAGGGGGCTCTGTATGAGCAGTTCTTC	CASGQGALYEQFF
NA	NA	TRBJ2-5	TRBV4-1	TGCGCCAGCAGCCACATGATACAGACTAGACTTCGAGAGACCCAGTACTTC	CASSHMIQTRLRETQYF
TRBD2	NA	TRBJ2-5	TRBV4-2	TGTGCCAGCAGCCAAGATCTTGTTAGCGGGGGCCCGGAGACCCAGTACTTC	CASSQDLVSGGPETQYF
NA	NA	TRBJ2-2	TRBV4-1	TGCGCCAGCAGCCAGGCGGCCGGGGCCGGGAAATCCGGGGAGCTGTTTTTT	CASSQAAGAGKSGELFF
TRBD2	NA	TRBJ2-1	TRBV19	TGTGCCAGTAGTGAGTTGGCGGGAGGGCCTAGTGAGCAGTTCTTC	CASSELAGGPSEQFF
NA	NA	TRBJ2-7	TRBV5-5	TGTGCCAGCAGCCGACCAGGGGGGTCCTACGAGCAGTACTTC	CASSRPGGSYEQYF
NA	once	TRBJ2-7	TRBV9	TGTGCCAGCAGCGTAGGGACAGCCAACTCCTACGAGCAGTACTTC	CASSVGTANSYEQYF
TRBD2	NA	TRBJ2-7	TRBV27	TGTGCCTCCGGGACTAGCGGGAAATACGAGCAGTACTTC	CASGTSGKYEQYF
TRBD2	NA	TRBJ2-7	TRBV27	TGTGCCAGCAAGACTTTACTAGCGGCTACCTACGAGCAGTACTTC	CASKTLLAATYEQYF
NA	once	TRBJ1-6	TRBV7-8	TGTGCCAGCAGCTGGTACAGGGAGGCACCCCTCCACTTT	CASSWYREAPLHF
TRBD1	NA	TRBJ1-2	TRBV29-1	TGCAGCGGCCTACAGGGGAGCTATGGCTACACCTTC	CSGLQGSYGYTF
NA	few	TRBJ1-4	TRBV5-1	TGCGCCAGCAGCCGGGTGATTAATGAAAAACTGTTTTTT	CASSRVINEKLFF
NA	NA	TRBJ2-2	TRBV2	TGTGCCAGCAGTGAAGTGGCAGAGGAAACCGGGGAGCTGTTTTTT	CASSEVAEETGELFF
NA	NA	TRBJ2-4	TRBV2	TGTGCCAGCAGTGAAGGGCAGAACAAAAACATTCAGTACTTC	CASSEGQNKNIQYF
TRBD1	few	TRBJ1-4	TRBV19	TGTGCCAGCACGGGACAGATAGCAACTAATGAAAAACTGTTTTTT	CASTGQIATNEKLFF
NA	NA	TRBJ1-3	TRBV11-2	TGTGCCAGCAGCTCACAGGGCTTATACGGAAACACCATATATTTT	CASSSQGLYGNTIYF
TRBD1	few	TRBJ2-7	TRBV28	TGTGCCAGCAGTTACCCCGGGACAGGGGGTTACGAGCAGTACTTC	CASSYPGTGGYEQYF
NA	NA	TRBJ2-1	TRBV4-1	TGCGCCAGCAGCCAAGACCCCGTCTCCTACAATGAGCAGTTCTTC	CASSQDPVSYNEQFF
NA	few	TRBJ2-6	TRBV2	TGTGCCAGCACTCAGGAACAACTCTCTGGGGCCAACGTCCTGACTTTC	CASTQEQLSGANVLTF
NA	NA	TRBJ1-4	TRBV3-1/TRBV3-2	TGTGCCAGCAGCCAAGATCTCGGGGTCGCTAATGAAAAACTGTTTTTT	CASSQDLGVANEKLFF
TRBD2	medium-sized	TRBJ2-3	TRBV6-4	TGTGCCAGCAGTGACGGGGCTAGCGGGAGGGCCACAGATACGCAGTATTTT	CASSDGASGRATDTQYF
TRBD1	NA	TRBJ1-5	TRBV5-1	TGCGCCAGCAGTCGGACAGGGAGCGGCAATCAGCCCCAGCATTTT	CASSRTGSGNQPQHF
NA	once	TRBJ2-5	TRBV6-6	TGTGCCAGCAGTTACTCGTCCACCCAAGAGACCCAGTACTTC	CASSYSSTQETQYF
TRBD1	NA	TRBJ1-6	TRBV4-1	TGCGCCAGCAGCCAAGGAAACAGGGGTAGGAATTCACCCCTCCACTTT	CASSQGNRGRNSPLHF
TRBD2	NA	TRBJ2-3	TRBV30	TGTGCCTGGAGTGGACTAGCGGGAGCAGATACGCAGTATTTT	CAWSGLAGADTQYF
TRBD1	few	TRBJ2-3	TRBV20-1	TGCAGTGCTAGTGGGACAGGGGGCTCGGATACGCAGTATTTT	CSASGTGGSDTQYF
NA	NA	TRBJ1-3	TRBV3-1/TRBV3-2	TGTGCCAGCAGCCCCCAGGCTGGGTACACCATATATTTT	CASSPQAGYTIYF
TRBD2	NA	TRBJ2-1	TRBV19	TGTGCCAGTAGTAGGACTAGCGGGAGCTACAATGAGCAGTTCTTC	CASSRTSGSYNEQFF
NA	NA	TRBJ2-7	TRBV9	TGTGCCAGCAGCAAAACTGACACTAGTTACGAGCAGTACTTC	CASSKTDTSYEQYF